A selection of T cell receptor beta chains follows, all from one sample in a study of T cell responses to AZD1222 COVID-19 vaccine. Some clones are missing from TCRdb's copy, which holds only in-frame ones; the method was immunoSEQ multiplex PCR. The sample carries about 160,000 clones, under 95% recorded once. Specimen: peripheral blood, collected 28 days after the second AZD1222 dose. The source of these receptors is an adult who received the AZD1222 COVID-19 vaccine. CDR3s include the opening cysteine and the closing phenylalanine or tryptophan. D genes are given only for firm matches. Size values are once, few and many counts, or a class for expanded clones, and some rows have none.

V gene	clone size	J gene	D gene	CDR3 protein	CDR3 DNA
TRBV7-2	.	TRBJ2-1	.	CASSLAAGSSYNEQFF	TGTGCCAGCAGCTTAGCGGCAGGGAGCTCCTACAATGAGCAGTTCTTC
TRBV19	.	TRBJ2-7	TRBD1	CAASSGTGNEQYF	TGTGCCGCCTCCTCCGGGACAGGGAACGAGCAGTACTTC
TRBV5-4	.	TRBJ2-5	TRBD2	CASSSGLAGSQETQYF	TGTGCCAGCAGCTCCGGACTAGCGGGATCACAAGAGACCCAGTACTTC
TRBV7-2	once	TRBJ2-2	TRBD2	CASSLVRLAGGSGELFF	TGTGCCAGCAGCTTAGTTCGGCTAGCGGGAGGATCCGGGGAGCTGTTTTTT
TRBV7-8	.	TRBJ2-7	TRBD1	CASSLVGTVTSYEQYF	TGTGCCAGCAGCTTGGTCGGGACAGTGACATCCTACGAGCAGTACTTC
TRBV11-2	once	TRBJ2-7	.	CASSPAGGIYYEQYF	TGTGCCAGCAGCCCGGCTGGTGGCATCTACTACGAGCAGTACTTC
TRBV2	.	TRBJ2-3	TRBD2	CASRWASGSTLPTDTQYF	TGTGCCAGCAGGTGGGCTAGCGGGAGTACCTTACCCACAGATACGCAGTATTTT
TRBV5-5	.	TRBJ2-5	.	CASSLENPIQETQYF	TGTGCCAGCAGCTTGGAAAACCCCATTCAAGAGACCCAGTACTTC
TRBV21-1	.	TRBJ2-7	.	CASSKKGWWTGAGEQYF	TGTGCCAGCAGCAAAAAGGGATGGTGGACAGGGGCAGGGGAGCAGTACTTC
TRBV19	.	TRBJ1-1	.	CASSLQLNTEAFF	TGTGCCAGTAGTCTCCAGCTGAACACTGAAGCTTTCTTT
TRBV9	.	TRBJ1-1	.	CASSVGQTRTEAFF	TGTGCCAGCAGCGTAGGACAGACCCGCACTGAAGCTTTCTTT
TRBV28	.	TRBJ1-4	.	CASIPTAANEKLFF	TGTGCCAGCATTCCGACAGCAGCTAATGAAAAACTGTTTTTT
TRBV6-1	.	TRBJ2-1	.	CASSEALRGWMSGTYNEQFF	TGTGCCAGCAGTGAAGCGCTTCGGGGGTGGATGAGCGGAACCTACAATGAGCAGTTCTTC
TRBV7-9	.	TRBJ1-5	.	CASSLAPDYQPQHF	TGTGCCAGCAGCTTAGCTCCTGATTATCAGCCCCAGCATTTT
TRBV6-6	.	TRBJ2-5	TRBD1	CASRKQGAGETQYF	TGTGCCAGCAGGAAACAGGGGGCTGGAGAGACCCAGTACTTC
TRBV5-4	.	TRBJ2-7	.	CASSNTGRGETYEQYF	TGTGCCAGCAGTAACACAGGGAGGGGAGAAACCTACGAGCAGTACTTC
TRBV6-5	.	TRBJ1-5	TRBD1	CASSWGQGSQPQHF	TGTGCCAGCAGTTGGGGACAGGGGAGTCAGCCCCAGCATTTT
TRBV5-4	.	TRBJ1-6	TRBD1	CASSSGTGAFSLHF	TGTGCCAGCAGCTCCGGGACAGGGGCGTTCTCCCTCCACTTT
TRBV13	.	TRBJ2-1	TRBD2	CASSLDLSGRPYNEQFF	TGTGCCAGCAGCTTAGACCTTAGCGGGAGGCCTTACAATGAGCAGTTCTTC
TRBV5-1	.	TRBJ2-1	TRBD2	CASSLGGSQGNEQFF	TGCGCCAGCAGCTTAGGCGGGAGTCAGGGCAATGAGCAGTTCTTC
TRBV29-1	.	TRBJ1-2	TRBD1	CSAGDRAGGYTF	TGCAGCGCGGGAGACAGGGCCGGTGGCTACACCTTC
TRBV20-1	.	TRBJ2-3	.	CSARDRGARTDTQYF	TGCAGTGCTCGTGACCGGGGGGCGAGGACAGATACGCAGTATTTT
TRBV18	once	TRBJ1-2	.	CASSPPSGANYGYTF	TGTGCCAGCTCACCACCGTCGGGGGCAAACTATGGCTACACCTTC
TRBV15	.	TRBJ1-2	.	CATSRDKSRGPYGYTF	TGTGCCACCAGCAGAGATAAGTCCAGGGGCCCCTATGGCTACACCTTC
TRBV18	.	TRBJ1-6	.	CASSPAENSPLHF	TGTGCCAGCTCACCTGCAGAAAATTCACCCCTCCACTTT
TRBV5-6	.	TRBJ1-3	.	CASSYRAENTIYF	TGTGCCAGCAGCTACAGGGCCGAAAACACCATATATTTT
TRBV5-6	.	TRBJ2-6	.	CASSQSSGANVLTF	TGTGCCAGCAGCCAGTCATCTGGGGCCAACGTCCTGACTTTC
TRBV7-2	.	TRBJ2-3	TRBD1	CASSLWTGLDTQYF	TGTGCCAGCAGCCTCTGGACAGGGTTGGATACGCAGTATTTT
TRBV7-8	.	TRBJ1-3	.	CASSLTPGISGNTIYF	TGTGCCAGCAGCTTAACCCCAGGGATCTCTGGAAACACCATATATTTT